These T cell receptor beta chains were read from a single sample in a study of spatial heterogeneity in lung cancer. TCRdb called the 5' RACE reads again in MiXCR, with one record for every CDR3 protein. Here the sample spans about 40,000 distinct CDR3 sequences, around 5% being singletons. Here the sequenced sample was PBMCs, taken at surgery. These receptors were collected from a female donor with early-stage non-small cell lung cancer. Each CDR3 is given with its conserved first and last residue. A D gene is named only where the DNA matches it firmly. A row's size may be missing; if present it is once, few, many or a size class.

d_gene	abundance	v_gene	j_gene	len	CDR3aa	CDR3nt
TRBD1	.	TRBV7-9	TRBJ1-2	13	CASSARTGQGYTF	TGTGCCAGCAGCGCTCGGACAGGGCAAGGCTACACCTTC
.	many	TRBV5-1	TRBJ2-2	12	CASSLVGGELFF	TGCGCCAGCAGCTTGGTTGGCGGGGAGCTGTTTTTT
.	many	TRBV20-1	TRBJ2-5	13	CSAILAGQETQYF	TGCAGTGCTATTTTGGCAGGCCAAGAGACCCAGTACTTC
.	many	TRBV10-3	TRBJ2-3	13	CAISVALTDTQYF	TGTGCCATCAGTGTGGCCCTAACAGATACGCAGTATTTT
.	many	TRBV15	TRBJ1-5	13	CATSRDRNQPQHF	TGTGCCACCAGCAGAGATAGGAATCAGCCCCAGCATTTT
.	many	TRBV4-3	TRBJ1-4	15	CASSRGEGTNEKLFF	TGCGCCAGCAGCCGAGGGGAGGGCACAAATGAAAAACTGTTTTTT
TRBD2	few	TRBV7-2	TRBJ2-5	16	CASSLGTSVLQETQYF	TGTGCCAGCAGCTTAGGCACTAGCGTGCTCCAAGAGACCCAGTACTTC
.	many	TRBV10-3	TRBJ1-3	12	CAISPAVGTIYF	TGTGCCATCAGTCCCGCTGTGGGGACCATATATTTT
.	many	TRBV20-1	TRBJ1-2	12	CSATPRGEGYTF	TGCAGTGCTACCCCCAGGGGCGAAGGCTACACCTTC
.	medium-sized	TRBV4-2	TRBJ1-5	16	CASSQWQGIRNQPQHF	TGTGCCAGCAGCCAGTGGCAGGGGATTCGGAATCAGCCCCAGCATTTT
.	many	TRBV7-2	TRBJ1-4	17	CASSLVATGSYNEKLFF	TGTGCCAGCAGCTTAGTGGCCACAGGGAGCTATAATGAAAAACTGTTTTTT
.	medium-sized	TRBV7-2	TRBJ1-3	16	CASSRQMTGSGNTIYF	TGTGCCAGCAGCAGGCAAATGACGGGCTCTGGAAACACCATATATTTT
TRBD1	.	TRBV5-1	TRBJ1-5	16	CASSPGTGGANQPQHF	TGCGCCAGCAGCCCAGGGACAGGGGGTGCCAATCAGCCCCAGCATTTT
.	many	TRBV6-5	TRBJ1-4	15	CASSSGGLTNEKLFF	TGTGCCAGCAGTTCGGGCGGCCTCACTAATGAAAAACTGTTTTTT
.	many	TRBV11-2	TRBJ2-4	14	CASSSFPRENIQYF	TGTGCCAGCAGCAGTTTTCCCCGGGAAAACATTCAGTACTTC
TRBD2	.	TRBV4-2	TRBJ2-1	18	CASSQDPRTSGAPNEQFF	TGTGCCAGCAGCCAAGATCCCAGGACTAGCGGGGCACCTAATGAGCAGTTCTTC
.	many	TRBV7-9	TRBJ2-5	14	CASSLVGREETQYF	TGTGCCAGCAGCTTAGTTGGCAGAGAAGAGACCCAGTACTTC
TRBD2	many	TRBV12-3/TRBV12-4	TRBJ2-7	14	CASSPVGQGGEQYF	TGTGCCAGCAGCCCGGTGGGGCAGGGAGGGGAGCAGTACTTC
.	.	TRBV6-5	TRBJ1-6	13	CASSSSYNSPLHF	TGTGCCAGCAGTTCGTCGTATAATTCACCCCTCCACTTT
TRBD1	.	TRBV2	TRBJ2-3	16	CASSYRQGVRTDTQYF	TGTGCCAGCAGTTACCGACAGGGGGTTCGCACAGATACGCAGTATTTT
.	many	TRBV6-5	TRBJ2-2	17	CASSYLPGRANTGELFF	TGTGCCAGCAGTTACTTGCCGGGGCGCGCGAACACCGGGGAGCTGTTTTTT
.	many	TRBV28	TRBJ1-1	15	CASSLIGGGNTEAFF	TGTGCCAGCAGTTTAATCGGAGGGGGGAACACTGAAGCTTTCTTT
.	many	TRBV5-1	TRBJ2-7	14	CASSFITGAGEQYF	TGCGCCAGCAGCTTTATAACAGGGGCGGGGGAGCAGTACTTC
TRBD1	few	TRBV13	TRBJ1-1	16	CASSLGRDRAGTEAFF	TGTGCCAGCAGCTTAGGCCGGGACAGGGCGGGAACTGAAGCTTTCTTT
.	many	TRBV28	TRBJ2-7	13	CASSSRGSYEQYF	TGTGCCAGCAGTTCAAGAGGATCGTACGAGCAGTACTTC
.	many	TRBV4-2	TRBJ1-1	15	CASSPDQGPNTEAFF	TGTGCCAGCAGCCCAGACCAGGGGCCGAACACTGAAGCTTTCTTT
.	many	TRBV15	TRBJ2-2	15	CATFKANQNTGELFF	TGTGCCACGTTCAAGGCCAATCAGAACACCGGGGAGCTGTTTTTT
.	many	TRBV20-1	TRBJ2-3	16	CSARKSSDPITDTQYF	TGCAGTGCTAGGAAAAGTAGCGACCCAATCACAGATACGCAGTATTTT
.	many	TRBV27	TRBJ2-7	15	CASSVGSGPAYEQYF	TGTGCCAGCAGCGTGGGATCCGGACCGGCCTACGAGCAGTACTTC
.	many	TRBV20-1	TRBJ1-1	16	CSARDIDLVINTEAFF	TGCAGTGCCAGAGACATCGACCTAGTTATTAACACTGAAGCTTTCTTT
TRBD2	many	TRBV7-3	TRBJ2-5	15	CASSLSGGVQETQYF	TGTGCCAGCAGCTTAAGCGGGGGGGTTCAAGAGACCCAGTACTTC
.	many	TRBV12-3/TRBV12-4	TRBJ1-2	8	CASSGYTF	TGTGCCAGCAGTGGCTACACCTTC
.	few	TRBV12-5	TRBJ1-4	14	CASGLWQINEKLFF	TGTGCTAGTGGTTTGTGGCAGATAAATGAAAAACTGTTTTTT
.	.	TRBV11-2	TRBJ1-3	13	CASSRNPGNTIYF	TGTGCCAGCAGCCGGAACCCGGGAAACACCATATATTTT
TRBD1	.	TRBV28	TRBJ2-5	15	CASSPRGTGAETQYF	TGTGCCAGCAGTCCGCGGGGGACAGGGGCTGAGACCCAGTACTTC
.	many	TRBV20-1	TRBJ1-6	14	CSAREGAGNSPLHF	TGCAGTGCTAGAGAGGGGGCTGGGAATTCACCCCTCCACTTT
.	many	TRBV11-2	TRBJ1-2	12	CASSPNRVGYTF	TGTGCCAGCAGCCCTAACAGGGTTGGCTACACCTTC
.	few	TRBV20-1	TRBJ2-6	14	CSARASSGANVLTF	TGCAGTGCTAGAGCAAGCTCTGGGGCCAACGTCCTGACTTTC
TRBD1	few	TRBV2	TRBJ1-1	14	CASSALRGQGEAFF	TGTGCCAGCAGTGCCCTAAGGGGGCAAGGTGAAGCTTTCTTT
TRBD1	few	TRBV6-6	TRBJ2-3	13	CASTGRGTDTQYF	TGTGCCAGCACTGGCAGGGGGACAGATACGCAGTATTTT
.	.	TRBV4-1	TRBJ1-1	13	CASSQATNTEAFF	TGCGCCAGCAGCCAAGCAACGAACACTGAAGCTTTCTTT
.	many	TRBV20-1	TRBJ1-5	14	CSAPGHASNQPQHF	TGCAGTGCACCAGGACACGCGAGCAATCAGCCCCAGCATTTT